This record looks at one TCR beta chain sequence and its context. Its specificity is unknown. The sample belongs to a study of Ad26.COV2.S vaccination and SARS-CoV-2 variants. At the level of the study: Participant was drawn from the COV1001 Ad26.COV2.S trial arm. Each vaccinee took Ad26.COV2.S intramuscularly, once or twice 56 days apart.

Sequencing used immunoSEQ multiplex PCR; TCRdb keeps in-frame clones, though not all of them. Of fewer than 800,000 clones detected, 89% appear once; the ten largest clones hold approximately 1.5%. Study-level results: Vaccine recipients surpassed placebo recipients in spike-specific TCR breadth.

The CDR3 has 15 amino acids. Germline-derived CDR1 and CDR2 are LNHDA and SQIVND (reference sequence). The ends lost 3 bases at V and 3 bases at J; junction bases unmatched: 8. Indicated treatment: roughly 19 received Ad26.COV2.S at low or high dose, single or two shots; 5 received placebo; per-sample allocation not given. At day 63 after the first vaccine or placebo injection, samples were drawn. Ad26.COV2.S expressed prefusion-stabilized spike from the original Wuhan strain. This sequence originates from a person between 18 and 59 years old who received the Ad26.COV2.S COVID-19 vaccine or a placebo. The chain combines TRBV19 with TRBJ2-7, with 7 bases aligning to TRBD1. Material: peripheral blood, obtained in a trial of Ad26.COV2.S vaccine versus placebo. CDR3 in DNA: TGTGCCAGTAGTATCAGACAGGGCCCGAGCTACGAGCAGTACTTC. This encodes CASSIRQGPSYEQYF. The entire variable domain, with the rest obtained from reference TRBV19 and TRBJ2-7, is as follows: DGGITQSPKYLFRKEGQNVTLSCEQNLNHDAMYWYRQDPGQGLRLIYYSQIVNDFQKGDIAEGYSVSREKKESFPLTVTSAQKNPTAFYLCASSIRQGPSYEQYFGPGTRLTVT.